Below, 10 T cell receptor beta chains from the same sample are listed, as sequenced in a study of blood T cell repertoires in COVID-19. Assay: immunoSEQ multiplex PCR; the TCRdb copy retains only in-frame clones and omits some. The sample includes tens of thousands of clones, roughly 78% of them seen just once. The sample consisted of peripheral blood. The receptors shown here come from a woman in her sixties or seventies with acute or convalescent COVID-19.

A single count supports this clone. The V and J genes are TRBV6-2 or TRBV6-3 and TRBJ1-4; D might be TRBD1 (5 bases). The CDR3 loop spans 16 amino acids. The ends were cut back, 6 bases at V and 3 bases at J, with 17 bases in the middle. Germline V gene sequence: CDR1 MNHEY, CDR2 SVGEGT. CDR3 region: CASSGAKGLPNEKLFF. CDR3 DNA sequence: TGTGCCAGCAGCGGAGCAAAGGGGCTTCCTAATGAAAAACTGTTTTTT.

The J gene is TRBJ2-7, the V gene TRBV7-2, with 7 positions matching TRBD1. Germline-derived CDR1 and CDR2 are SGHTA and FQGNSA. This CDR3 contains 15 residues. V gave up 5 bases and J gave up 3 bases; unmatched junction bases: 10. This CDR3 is CASSPATGPFYEQYF. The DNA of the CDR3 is TGTGCCAGCAGCCCAGCGACAGGGCCCTTCTACGAGCAGTACTTC. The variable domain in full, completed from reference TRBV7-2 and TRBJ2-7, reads GAGVSQSPSNKVTEKGKDVELRCDPISGHTALYWYRQSLGQGLEFLIYFQGNSAPDKSGLPSDRFSAERTGGSVSTLTIQRTQQEDSAVYLCASSPATGPFYEQYFGPGTRLTVT.

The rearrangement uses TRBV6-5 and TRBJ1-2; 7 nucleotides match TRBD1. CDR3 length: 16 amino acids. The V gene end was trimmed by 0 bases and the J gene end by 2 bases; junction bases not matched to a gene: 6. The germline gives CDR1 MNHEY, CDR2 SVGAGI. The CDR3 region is CASSYSVQGPNYGYTF. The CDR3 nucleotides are TGTGCCAGCAGTTACTCGGTACAGGGGCCCAACTATGGCTACACCTTC.

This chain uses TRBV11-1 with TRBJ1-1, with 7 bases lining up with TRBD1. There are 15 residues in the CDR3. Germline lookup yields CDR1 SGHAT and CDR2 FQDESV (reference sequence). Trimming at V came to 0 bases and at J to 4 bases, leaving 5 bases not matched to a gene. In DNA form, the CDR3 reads TGTGCCAGCAGCTTAGCGCAGGCAGGGGGCACTGAAGCTTTCTTT. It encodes CASSLAQAGGTEAFF.

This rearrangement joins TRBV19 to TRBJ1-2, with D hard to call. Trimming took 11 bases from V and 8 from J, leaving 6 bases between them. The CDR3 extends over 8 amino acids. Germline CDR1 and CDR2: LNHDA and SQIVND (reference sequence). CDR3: CAFQGYTF. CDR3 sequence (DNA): TGTGCCTTCCAAGGCTACACCTTC.

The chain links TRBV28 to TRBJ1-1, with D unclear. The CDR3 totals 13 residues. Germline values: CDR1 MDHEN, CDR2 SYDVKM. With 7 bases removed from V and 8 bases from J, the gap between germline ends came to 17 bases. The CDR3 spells CASTSVLLSEAFF. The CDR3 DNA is TGTGCCAGCACTAGCGTTCTGCTTTCCGAAGCTTTCTTT.

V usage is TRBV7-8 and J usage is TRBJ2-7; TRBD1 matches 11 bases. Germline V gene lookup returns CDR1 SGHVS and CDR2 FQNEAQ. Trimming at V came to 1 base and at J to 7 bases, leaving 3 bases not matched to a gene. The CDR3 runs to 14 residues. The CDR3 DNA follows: TGTGCCAGCAGCTTAGGGGGGACAGGGGGAGAGCAGTACTTC. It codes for CASSLGGTGGEQYF.

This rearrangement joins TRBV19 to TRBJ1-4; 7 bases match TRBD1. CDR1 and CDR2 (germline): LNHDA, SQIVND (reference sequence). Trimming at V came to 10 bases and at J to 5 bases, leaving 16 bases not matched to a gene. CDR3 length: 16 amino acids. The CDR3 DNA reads TGTGCCACCTCACCCCCACAGGGGTTCCGGAATGAAAAACTGTTTTTT. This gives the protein CATSPPQGFRNEKLFF.

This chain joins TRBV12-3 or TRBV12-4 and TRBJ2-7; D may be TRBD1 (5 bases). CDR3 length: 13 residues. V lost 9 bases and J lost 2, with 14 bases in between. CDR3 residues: CASTGYPTYEQYF. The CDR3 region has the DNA TGTGCCAGTACAGGTTACCCTACCTACGAGCAGTACTTC.

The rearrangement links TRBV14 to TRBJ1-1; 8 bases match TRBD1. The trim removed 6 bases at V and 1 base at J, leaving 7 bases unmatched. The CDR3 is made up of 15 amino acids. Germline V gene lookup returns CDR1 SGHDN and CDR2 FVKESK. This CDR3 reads CASSRQGLKNTEAFF. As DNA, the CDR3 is TGTGCCAGCAGTAGACAGGGGCTAAAGAACACTGAAGCTTTCTTT. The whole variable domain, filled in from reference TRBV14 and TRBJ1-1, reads EAGVTQFPSHSVIEKGQTVTLRCDPISGHDNLYWYRRVMGKEIKFLLHFVKESKQDESGMPNNRFLAERTGGTYSTLKVQPAELEDSGVYFCASSRQGLKNTEAFFGQGTRLTVV.